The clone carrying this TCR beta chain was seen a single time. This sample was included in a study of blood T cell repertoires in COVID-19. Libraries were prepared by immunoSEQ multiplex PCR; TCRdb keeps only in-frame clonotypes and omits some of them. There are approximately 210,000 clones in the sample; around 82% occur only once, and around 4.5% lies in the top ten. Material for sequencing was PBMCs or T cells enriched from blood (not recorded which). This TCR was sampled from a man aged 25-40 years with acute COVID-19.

CDR3 coding DNA: TGTGCCAGCAGCCAAGATTTTGGGCAGGGAAATGAAAAACTGTTTTTT. As protein: CASSQDFGQGNEKLFF. The chain carries TRBV3-1 (or the pseudogene TRBV3-2) and TRBJ1-4; D possibly corresponds to TRBD1 (5 bases). The CDR3 length is 16 residues. V was shortened by 0 bases and J by 5 bases, with 13 bases between the two germline ends. Germline V gene lookup returns CDR1 LGHDT and CDR2 YNNKEL (reference sequence).